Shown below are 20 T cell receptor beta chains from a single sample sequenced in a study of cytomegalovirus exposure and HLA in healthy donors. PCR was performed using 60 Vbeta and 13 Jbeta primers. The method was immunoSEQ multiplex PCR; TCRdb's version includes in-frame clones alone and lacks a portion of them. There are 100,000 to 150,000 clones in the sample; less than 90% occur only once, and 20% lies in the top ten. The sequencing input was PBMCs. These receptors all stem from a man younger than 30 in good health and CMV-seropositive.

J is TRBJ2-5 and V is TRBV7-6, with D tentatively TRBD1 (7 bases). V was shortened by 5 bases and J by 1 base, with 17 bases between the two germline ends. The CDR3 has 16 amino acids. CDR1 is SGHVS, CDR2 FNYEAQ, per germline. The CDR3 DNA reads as TGTGCCAGCAGCAATCCCAGGGGGGAAGGCCAAGAGACCCAGTACTTC. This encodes CASSNPRGEGQETQYF.

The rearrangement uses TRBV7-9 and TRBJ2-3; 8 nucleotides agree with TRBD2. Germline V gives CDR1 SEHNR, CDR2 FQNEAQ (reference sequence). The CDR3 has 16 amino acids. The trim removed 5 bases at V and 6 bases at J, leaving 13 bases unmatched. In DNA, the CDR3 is TGTGCCAGCAGCCTCCGCCGGGGGGGCGTAGGGGATACGCAGTATTTT. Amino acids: CASSLRRGGVGDTQYF.

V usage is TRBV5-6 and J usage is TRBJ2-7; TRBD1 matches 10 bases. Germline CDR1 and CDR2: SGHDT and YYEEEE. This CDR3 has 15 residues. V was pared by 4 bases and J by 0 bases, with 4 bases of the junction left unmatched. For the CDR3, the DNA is TGTGCCAGCAGCCGGGACAGGGGAAGCTCCTACGAGCAGTACTTC. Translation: CASSRDRGSSYEQYF.

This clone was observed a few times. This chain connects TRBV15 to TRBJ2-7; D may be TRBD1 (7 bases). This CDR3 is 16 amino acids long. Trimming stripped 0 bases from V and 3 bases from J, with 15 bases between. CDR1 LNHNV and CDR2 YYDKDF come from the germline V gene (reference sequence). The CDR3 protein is CATSREAGTAGYEQYF. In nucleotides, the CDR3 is TGTGCCACCAGCAGAGAAGCCGGGACAGCGGGCTACGAGCAGTACTTC.

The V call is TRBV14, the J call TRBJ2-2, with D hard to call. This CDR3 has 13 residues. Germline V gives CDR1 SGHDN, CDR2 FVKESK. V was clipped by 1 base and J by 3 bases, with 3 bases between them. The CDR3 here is CASSQADTGELFF. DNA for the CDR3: TGTGCCAGCAGCCAAGCAGACACCGGGGAGCTGTTTTTT.

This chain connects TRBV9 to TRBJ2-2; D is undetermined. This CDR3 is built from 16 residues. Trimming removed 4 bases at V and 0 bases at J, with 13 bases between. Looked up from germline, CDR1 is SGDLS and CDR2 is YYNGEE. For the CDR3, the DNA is TGTGCCAGCAGCCCCCGTCCCTTTTCGAACACCGGGGAGCTGTTTTTT. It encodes CASSPRPFSNTGELFF.

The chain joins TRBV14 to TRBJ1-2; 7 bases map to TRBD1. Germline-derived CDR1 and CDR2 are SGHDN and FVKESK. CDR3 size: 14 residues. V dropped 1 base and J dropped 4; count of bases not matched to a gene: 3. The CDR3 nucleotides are TGTGCCAGCAGCCAAGGACAGGGTAGCTATGGCTACACCTTC. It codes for CASSQGQGSYGYTF.

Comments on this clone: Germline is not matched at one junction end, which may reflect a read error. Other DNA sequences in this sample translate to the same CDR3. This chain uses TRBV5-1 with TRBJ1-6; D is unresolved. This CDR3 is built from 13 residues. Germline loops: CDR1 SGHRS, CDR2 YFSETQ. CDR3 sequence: CASSFNYNSPLHF. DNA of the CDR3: TGCGCCAGCAGCTTTAATTATAATTCGCCCCTCCACTTT.

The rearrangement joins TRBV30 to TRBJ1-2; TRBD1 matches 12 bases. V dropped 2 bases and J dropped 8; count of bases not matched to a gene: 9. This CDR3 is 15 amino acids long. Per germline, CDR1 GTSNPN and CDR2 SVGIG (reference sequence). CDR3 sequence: CAWSLQGTGGGGYTF. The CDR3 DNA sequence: TGTGCCTGGAGTCTACAAGGGACAGGGGGCGGAGGCTACACCTTC.

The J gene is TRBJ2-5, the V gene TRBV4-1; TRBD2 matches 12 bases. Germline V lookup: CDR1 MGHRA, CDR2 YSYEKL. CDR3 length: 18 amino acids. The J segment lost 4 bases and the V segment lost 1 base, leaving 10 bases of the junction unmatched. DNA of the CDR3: TGCGCCAGCAGCCAAGTGCTTCAACTAGCGGGGGGTTCAGAGACCCAGTACTTC. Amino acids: CASSQVLQLAGGSETQYF.

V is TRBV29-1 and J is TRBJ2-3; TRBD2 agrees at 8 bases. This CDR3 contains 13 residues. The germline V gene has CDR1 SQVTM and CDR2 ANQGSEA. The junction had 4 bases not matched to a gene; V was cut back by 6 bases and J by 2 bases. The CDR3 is CSVRGVLTDTQYF. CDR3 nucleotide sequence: TGCAGCGTGCGGGGGGTCCTCACAGATACGCAGTATTTT.

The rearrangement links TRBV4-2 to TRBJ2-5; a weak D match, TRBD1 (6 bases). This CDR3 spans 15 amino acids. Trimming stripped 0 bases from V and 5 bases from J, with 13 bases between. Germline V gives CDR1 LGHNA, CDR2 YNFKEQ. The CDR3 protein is CASSQDLGRGETQYF. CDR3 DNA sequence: TGTGCCAGCAGCCAAGATCTGGGCAGGGGTGAGACCCAGTACTTC.

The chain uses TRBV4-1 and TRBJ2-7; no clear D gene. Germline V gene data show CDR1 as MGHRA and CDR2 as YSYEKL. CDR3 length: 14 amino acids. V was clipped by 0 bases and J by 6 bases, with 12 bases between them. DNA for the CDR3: TGCGCCAGCAGCCAAGATCCAGCGAGCTCCGAGCAGTACTTC. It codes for CASSQDPASSEQYF.

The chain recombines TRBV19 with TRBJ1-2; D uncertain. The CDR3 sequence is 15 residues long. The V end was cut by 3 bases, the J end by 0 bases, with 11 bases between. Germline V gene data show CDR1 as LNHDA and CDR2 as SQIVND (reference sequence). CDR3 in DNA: TGTGCCAGTAGTATTGGCAAACTAGCTAACTATGGCTACACCTTC. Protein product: CASSIGKLANYGYTF.

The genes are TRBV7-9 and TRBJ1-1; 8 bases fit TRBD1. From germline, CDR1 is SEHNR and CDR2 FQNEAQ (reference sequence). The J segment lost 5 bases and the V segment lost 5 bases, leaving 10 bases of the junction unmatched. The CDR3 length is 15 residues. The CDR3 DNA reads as TGTGCCAGCAGCACCGGGGACAGGCCCTTAACTGAAGCTTTCTTT. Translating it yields CASSTGDRPLTEAFF.

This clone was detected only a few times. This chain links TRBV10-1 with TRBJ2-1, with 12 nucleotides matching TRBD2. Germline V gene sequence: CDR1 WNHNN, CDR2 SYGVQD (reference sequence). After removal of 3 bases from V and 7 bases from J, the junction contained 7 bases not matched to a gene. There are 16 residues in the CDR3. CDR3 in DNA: TGCGCCAGCAGTGATGGGGCTAGCGGGGGGGCAAATGAGCAGTTCTTC. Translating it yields CASSDGASGGANEQFF.

In DNA form, the CDR3 reads TGTGCCAGCTCCTCCGGGACAGGGACTAATCAGCCCCAGCATTTT. Protein sequence: CASSSGTGTNQPQHF. The chain joins TRBV18 to TRBJ1-5, with 9 bases matching TRBD1. Per the germline V gene, CDR1 is KGHSH and CDR2 is LQKENI. The CDR3 runs to 15 residues. Trimming cost V 6 bases and J 4 bases; bases outside gene matches: 7.

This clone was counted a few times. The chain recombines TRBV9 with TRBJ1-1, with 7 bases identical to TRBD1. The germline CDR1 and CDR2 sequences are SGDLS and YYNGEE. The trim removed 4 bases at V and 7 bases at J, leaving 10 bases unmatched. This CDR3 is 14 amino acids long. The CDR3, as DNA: TGTGCCAGCAGCCCCTGGACAGGTCAAGGTGAAGCTTTCTTT. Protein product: CASSPWTGQGEAFF.

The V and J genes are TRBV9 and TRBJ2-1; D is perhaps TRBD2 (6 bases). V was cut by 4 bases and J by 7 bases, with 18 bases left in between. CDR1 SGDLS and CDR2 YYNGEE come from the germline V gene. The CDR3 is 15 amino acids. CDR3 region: CASSPGTTAGNEQFF. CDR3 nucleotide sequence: TGTGCCAGCAGCCCCGGGACGACTGCGGGGAATGAGCAGTTCTTC.

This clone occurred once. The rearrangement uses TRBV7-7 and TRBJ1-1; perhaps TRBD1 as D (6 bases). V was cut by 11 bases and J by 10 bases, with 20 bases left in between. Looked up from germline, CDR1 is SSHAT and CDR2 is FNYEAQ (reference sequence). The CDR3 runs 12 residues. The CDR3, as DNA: TGTGCCCCCCAGCAGGGGTCACTAGGAGCTTTCTTT. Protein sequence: CAPQQGSLGAFF.